This entry features one T cell receptor beta chain sequence. The antigen is not known. Collection occurred without any documented infections or immune events in donors. The germline gives CDR1 SGHVS, CDR2 FQNEAQ. This CDR3 has 14 amino acids. Trimming took off 8 bases at V and 0 bases at J, with 12 bases between the two ends. The sample is drawn from a study of identifying expanded T cells in peripheral blood. Points from the study as a whole: Roughly 1.2 clones differed between technical replicates, versus about 17 and 20 over time. Clone count variance between two-week samples rose with total template count.

Here immunoSEQ multiplex PCR was the method, and the copy in TCRdb shows in-frame clones only, minus some. Of around 100,000 clones in the sample, around 89% are singletons; the top ten hold 16%. V gene TRBV7-8 combines with J gene TRBJ2-3; D possibly matches TRBD1 or TRBD2 (5 bases each). The receptor comes from a person aged 18 to 75 in good health. Sequenced input: blood. CDR3 nucleotides: TGTGCCAGCCGGACGGGGCCTAGCACAGATACGCAGTATTTT. Its translation: CASRTGPSTDTQYF. The full variable domain, completed using reference TRBV7-8 and TRBJ2-3, is GAGVSQSPRYKVAKRGQDVALRCDPISGHVSLFWYQQALGQGPEFLTYFQNEAQLDKSGLPSDRFFAERPEGSVSTLKIQRTQQEDSAVYLCASRTGPSTDTQYFGPGTRLTVL.